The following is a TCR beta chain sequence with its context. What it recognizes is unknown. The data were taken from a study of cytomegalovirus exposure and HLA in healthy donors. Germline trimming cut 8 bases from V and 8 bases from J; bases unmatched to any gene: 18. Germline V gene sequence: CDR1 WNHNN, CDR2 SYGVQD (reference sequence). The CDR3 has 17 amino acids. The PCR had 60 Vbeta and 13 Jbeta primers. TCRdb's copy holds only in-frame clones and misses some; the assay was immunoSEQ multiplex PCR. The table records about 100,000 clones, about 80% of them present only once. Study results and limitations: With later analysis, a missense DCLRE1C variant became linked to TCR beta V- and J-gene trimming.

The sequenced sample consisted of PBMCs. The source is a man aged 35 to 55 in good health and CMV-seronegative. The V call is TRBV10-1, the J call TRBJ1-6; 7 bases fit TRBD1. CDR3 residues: CASPGQKATFGYSPLHF. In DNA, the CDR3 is TGCGCCAGCCCGGGACAGAAAGCCACGTTTGGTTATTCACCCCTCCACTTT.